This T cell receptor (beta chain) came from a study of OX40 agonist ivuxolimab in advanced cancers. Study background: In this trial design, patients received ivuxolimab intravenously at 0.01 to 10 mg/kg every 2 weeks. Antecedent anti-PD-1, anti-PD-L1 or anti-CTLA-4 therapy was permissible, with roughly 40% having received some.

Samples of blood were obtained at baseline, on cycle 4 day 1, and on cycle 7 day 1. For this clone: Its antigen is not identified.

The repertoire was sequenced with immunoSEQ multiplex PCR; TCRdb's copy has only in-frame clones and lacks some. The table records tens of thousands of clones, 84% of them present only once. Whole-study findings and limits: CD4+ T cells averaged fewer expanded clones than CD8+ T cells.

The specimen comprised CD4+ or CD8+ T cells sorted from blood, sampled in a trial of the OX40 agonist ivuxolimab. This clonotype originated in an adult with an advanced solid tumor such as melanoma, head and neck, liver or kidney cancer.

CDR3 DNA: TGCGCCAGCAGCCAAGATTCCTCGACAGCCCTGGACACTGAAGCTTTCTTT. Translating it yields CASSQDSSTALDTEAFF. The rearrangement links TRBV4-1 to TRBJ1-1, with a possible D match to TRBD1 (5 bases). Germline loops: CDR1 MGHRA, CDR2 YSYEKL. V lost 0 bases and J lost 3, with 17 bases in between. The CDR3 consists of 17 residues.